The 22 T cell receptor beta chains reported below all come from one sample, sequenced in a study of blood T cell repertoires in COVID-19. Data came from immunoSEQ multiplex PCR; TCRdb stores just in-frame clones and leaves some out. The sample lists about 300,000 clones; 89% were seen once. Sample: peripheral blood. All receptors derive from a woman aged 30 to 39 with COVID-19, enrolled during active disease.

J is TRBJ2-1 and V is TRBV5-1; the match to TRBD1 covers 8 bases. Germline assignment: CDR1 SGHRS and CDR2 YFSETQ. The length of the CDR3 is 16 residues. J lost 3 bases, V lost 0 bases, and 5 bases had no gene match. Here the CDR3 DNA reads TGCGCCAGCAGCTTGGCCCAGGGGGCGATCTACAATGAGCAGTTCTTC. It yields the protein CASSLAQGAIYNEQFF.

The rearrangement joins TRBV5-1 to TRBJ1-4; D may be TRBD1 (6 bases). V lost 2 bases, J lost 0 bases, and 8 bases lay in between. CDR1 SGHRS and CDR2 YFSETQ come from the germline V gene. This CDR3 region has 15 residues. In nucleotides, the CDR3 is TGCGCCAGCAGCTTAGAGGGGGCAACTAATGAAAAACTGTTTTTT. This translates into CASSLEGATNEKLFF.

The chain uses TRBV6-6 and TRBJ1-1, with no clear D. The V gene lost 6 bases and the J gene lost 4 bases, with 15 bases spanning the gap. CDR3 length equals 14 residues. CDR1 is MNHNY and CDR2 is SVGAGI in the germline V gene (reference sequence). The CDR3: CASSGEGRSTEAFF. The CDR3 bases are TGTGCCAGCAGCGGCGAGGGCAGGAGCACTGAAGCTTTCTTT.

In this sample, this clone turned up once. This chain connects TRBV6-5 to TRBJ2-7; 7 bases match TRBD1. The CDR3 length is 16 residues. In germline, CDR1 is MNHEY, CDR2 SVGAGI. Germline trimming cut 2 bases from V and 7 bases from J; bases unmatched to any gene: 14. In DNA, the CDR3 is TGTGCCAGCAGTTACCAACCTACAGGGGTAACGCGGGAGCAGTACTTC. Protein product: CASSYQPTGVTREQYF.

The chain combines TRBV18 with TRBJ2-1; 11 positions agree with TRBD1. V trimming: 4 bases; J trimming: 1 base; junction bases outside the gene matches: 6. CDR3 length: 17 residues. CDR1 is KGHSH, CDR2 LQKENI, per germline. CDR3 amino acids: CASSLAGQGASYNEQFF. CDR3 DNA: TGTGCCAGCTCACTCGCCGGACAGGGGGCGTCCTACAATGAGCAGTTCTTC. Using reference TRBV18 and TRBJ2-1 for the parts outside the CDR3, the full variable domain is NAGVMQNPRHLVRRRGQEARLRCSPMKGHSHVYWYRQLPEEGLKFMVYLQKENIIDESGMPKERFSAEFPKEGPSILRIQQVVRGDSAAYFCASSLAGQGASYNEQFFGPGTRLTVL.

V is TRBV5-1 and J is TRBJ2-2; 8 bases are a match to TRBD2. This CDR3 is built from 15 residues. CDR1 is SGHRS and CDR2 is YFSETQ in the germline V gene. After removal of 1 base from V and 6 bases from J, the junction contained 5 bases not matched to a gene. CDR3 residues: CASSLTGLAAGELFF. As DNA, the CDR3 is TGCGCCAGCAGCTTGACTGGACTAGCCGCCGGGGAGCTGTTTTTT.

The chain recombines TRBV28 with TRBJ1-2; D call uncertain. CDR1 is MDHEN, CDR2 SYDVKM, per germline. The CDR3 has 13 residues. V dropped 6 bases and J dropped 8 bases, with 16 bases sitting between them. Written as DNA, the CDR3 is TGTGCCAGCAGCCCTGGATCTAGATGGGGCTACACCTTC. Translating gives CASSPGSRWGYTF.

V gene TRBV6-1 combines with J gene TRBJ2-1, with TRBD2 matching over 7 bases. V gave up 3 bases and J gave up 4 bases; unmatched junction bases: 9. The CDR3 is made up of 16 amino acids. Germline V gene sequence: CDR1 MNHNS, CDR2 SASEGT. The chain's CDR3 is CASSDTGGGRYNEQFF. In DNA, the CDR3 is TGTGCCAGCAGTGACACTGGGGGGGGTAGGTACAATGAGCAGTTCTTC.

This clone showed up just once. V usage is TRBV5-6 and J usage is TRBJ1-2, with 8 positions matching TRBD1. CDR1 and CDR2 from the germline V gene are SGHDT and YYEEEE. V was clipped by 4 bases and J by 4 bases; unmatched bases: 3. The CDR3 contains 13 residues. The CDR3 loop reads CASSTGTGYGYTF. CDR3 in DNA: TGTGCCAGCAGCACCGGGACAGGCTATGGCTACACCTTC. The full variable domain, in which reference TRBV5-6 and TRBJ1-2 provide the parts outside the CDR3, is DAGVTQSPTHLIKTRGQQVTLRCSPKSGHDTVSWYQQALGQGPQFIFQYYEEEERQRGNFPDRFSGHQFPNYSSELNVNALLLGDSALYLCASSTGTGYGYTFGSGTRLTVV.

This chain connects TRBV7-9 to TRBJ1-6; TRBD1 aligns across 11 bases. Germline CDR1 SEHNR, CDR2 FQNEAQ (reference sequence). This CDR3 is built from 15 residues. V lost 5 bases, J lost 8 bases, and 5 bases stayed unmatched. The CDR3 loop reads CASSGGTGGHSPLHF. The CDR3 nucleotides read TGTGCCAGCAGCGGTGGGACAGGGGGTCATTCACCCCTCCACTTT.

A remark on this clone: Additional DNA sequences in this sample encode the identical CDR3. The chain is built from TRBV19 and TRBJ1-1; D call uncertain. Deletions cut 2 bases from V and 1 base from J, with 5 bases between. Germline V gene lookup returns CDR1 LNHDA and CDR2 SQIVND (reference sequence). The CDR3 is made up of 13 amino acids. This chain's CDR3 is CASSISWNTEAFF. The CDR3 nucleotides read TGTGCCAGTAGTATATCGTGGAACACTGAAGCTTTCTTT.

The V gene is TRBV7-8, the J gene TRBJ1-1; D is undetermined. The CDR3 is 15 amino acids. V lost 7 bases and J 5 bases, leaving 20 bases between the germline ends. Germline values: CDR1 SGHVS, CDR2 FQNEAQ. The CDR3 DNA reads TGTGCCAGCACCCTGGAAAGGACTTTCTCTACTGAAGCTTTCTTT. Its translation: CASTLERTFSTEAFF. The complete variable domain, with remaining parts taken from reference TRBV7-8 and TRBJ1-1, reads GAGVSQSPRYKVAKRGQDVALRCDPISGHVSLFWYQQALGQGPEFLTYFQNEAQLDKSGLPSDRFFAERPEGSVSTLKIQRTQQEDSAVYLCASTLERTFSTEAFFGQGTRLTVV.

V gene TRBV7-9 combines with J gene TRBJ2-1; D is undetermined. V lost 7 bases to trimming and J lost 6 bases, with 22 bases between them. Germline-derived CDR1 and CDR2 are SEHNR and FQNEAQ (reference sequence). The CDR3 consists of 16 residues. Written as DNA, the CDR3 is TGTGCCAGCACCCGCCCCGTAACTTCTAACCCCAATGAGCAGTTCTTC. Translation: CASTRPVTSNPNEQFF.

The CDR3 nucleotides are TGTGCCAGCAGCTCCCCCTCAGAGACCCAGTACTTC. Amino acids: CASSSPSETQYF. This chain joins TRBV3-1 (or the pseudogene TRBV3-2) and TRBJ2-5, with D hard to call. Germline CDR1 is LGHDT and CDR2 is YNNKEL (reference sequence). Trimming removed 5 bases from V and 4 bases from J, with 8 bases in between. This CDR3 region has 12 residues.

V is TRBV4-3 and J is TRBJ1-2; no clear D gene. Trimming stripped 3 bases from V and 6 bases from J, with 14 bases between. The CDR3 spans 14 residues. Germline assignment: CDR1 LGHNA and CDR2 YSLEER. This CDR3 is CASSQVAGIDGYTF. The DNA of the CDR3 is TGCGCCAGCAGCCAGGTCGCGGGGATTGATGGCTACACCTTC.

The rearrangement joins TRBV11-2 to TRBJ1-5; 7 nucleotides line up with TRBD1. This CDR3 has 15 amino acids. Trimming cost V 4 bases and J 4 bases; bases outside gene matches: 7. Germline V gene data show CDR1 as SGHAT and CDR2 as FQNNGV. CDR3 residues: CASSSFGQENQPQHF. The CDR3 coding sequence is TGTGCCAGCAGCTCTTTTGGACAGGAGAATCAGCCCCAGCATTTT.

The chain joins TRBV6-5 to TRBJ1-2; possible D gene TRBD1, 5 bases. Germline values: CDR1 MNHEY, CDR2 SVGAGI. CDR3 length equals 10 residues. V lost 6 bases, J lost 6 bases, and 5 bases lay in between. CDR3 sequence (DNA): TGTGCCAGCAGAGGGGATGGCTACACCTTC. Translated: CASRGDGYTF.

V usage is TRBV27 and J usage is TRBJ1-5; D is undetermined. Per germline, CDR1 MNHEY and CDR2 SMNVEV (reference sequence). V shed 6 bases and J shed 6 bases, with 15 bases lying between them. This CDR3 contains 14 residues. In DNA, the CDR3 is TGTGCCAGCAGGCGAAGCGAACGTTTTCAGCCCCAGCATTTT. It codes for CASRRSERFQPQHF.

The chain has TRBV4-2 and TRBJ2-5; D unclear. The germline V and J ends were trimmed by 0 bases and 6 bases, with 17 bases remaining between them. Germline CDR1 reads LGHNA; CDR2 reads YNFKEQ. This CDR3 is 16 amino acids long. This CDR3 reads CASSQEGGVGYQTQYF. The CDR3 bases are TGTGCCAGCAGCCAAGAAGGCGGCGTCGGTTATCAGACCCAGTACTTC.

The chain recombines TRBV11-3 with TRBJ1-4; TRBD1 agrees at 8 bases. Germline-derived CDR1 and CDR2 are SGHNT and YENEEA. The CDR3 loop spans 15 amino acids. Unmatched junction bases numbered 5, after V lost 4 bases and J lost 4 bases. The CDR3 here is CASSYGQGNNEKLFF. CDR3 DNA: TGTGCCAGCAGCTACGGACAGGGTAATAATGAAAAACTGTTTTTT.

This rearrangement joins TRBV29-1 to TRBJ2-2, with a possible D match to TRBD2 (5 bases). The CDR3 extends over 11 amino acids. Germline-derived CDR1 and CDR2 are SQVTM and ANQGSEA. The V gene lost 7 bases and the J gene lost 6 bases, with 9 bases spanning the gap. CDR3 nucleotides: TGCAGCGCCCGCGGGTCCGGGGAGCTGTTTTTT. Translated: CSARGSGELFF.

The genes are TRBV2 and TRBJ1-1; 7 nucleotides line up with TRBD1. CDR1 SNHLY and CDR2 FYNNEI come from the germline V gene. The CDR3 is 14 amino acids. The junction had 9 bases not matched to a gene; V was cut back by 8 bases and J by 3 bases. CDR3 coding DNA: TGTGCCAGCGCATTTCCGGGACAGTACACTGAAGCTTTCTTT. It translates to CASAFPGQYTEAFF.